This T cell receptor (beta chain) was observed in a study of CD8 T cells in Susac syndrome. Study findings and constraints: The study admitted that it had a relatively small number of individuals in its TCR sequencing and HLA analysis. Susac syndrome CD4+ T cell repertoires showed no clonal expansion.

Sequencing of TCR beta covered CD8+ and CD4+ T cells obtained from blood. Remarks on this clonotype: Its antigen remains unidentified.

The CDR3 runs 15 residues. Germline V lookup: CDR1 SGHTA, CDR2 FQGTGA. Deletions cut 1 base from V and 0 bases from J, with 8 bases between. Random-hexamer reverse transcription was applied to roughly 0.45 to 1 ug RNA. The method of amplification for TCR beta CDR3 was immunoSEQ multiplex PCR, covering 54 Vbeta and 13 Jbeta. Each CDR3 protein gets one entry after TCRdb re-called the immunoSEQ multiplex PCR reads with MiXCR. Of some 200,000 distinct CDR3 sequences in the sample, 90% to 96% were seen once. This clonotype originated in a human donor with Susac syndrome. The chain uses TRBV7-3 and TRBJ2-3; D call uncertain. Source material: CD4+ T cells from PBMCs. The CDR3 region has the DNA TGTGCCAGCAGCTTAATGGGGTCTAGCACAGATACGCAGTATTTT. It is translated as CASSLMGSSTDTQYF. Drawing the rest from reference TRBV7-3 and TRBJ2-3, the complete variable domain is GAGVSQTPSNKVTEKGKYVELRCDPISGHTALYWYRQSLGQGPEFLIYFQGTGAADDSGLPNDRFFAVRPEGSVSTLKIQRTERGDSAVYLCASSLMGSSTDTQYFGPGTRLTVL.